Reported below is one T cell receptor beta chain. Its antigen remains unidentified. No much larger clonotype is one base removed from it; base qualities were not supplied. These data originate in a study of T cell changes during pregnancy in multiple sclerosis (dated by TCRdb to about 2019). With regard to the full study: The study examined how the T cell repertoire changed over the course of pregnancy in women with multiple sclerosis.

V loses 0 bases at its end and J loses 5 bases; junction bases beyond the gene matches: 8. CDR1 and CDR2, per the germline V gene, are LGHNT and FRNRAP. Including the terminal cysteine and phenylalanine, the CDR3 comprises 17 residues. Just the 51-base CDR3 DNA is kept, in frame starting at base 1. The library came from the immunoSEQ multiplex PCR assay. The immuneACCESS repertoire file appears here via TCRdb, limited to in-frame rearrangements. These files lack a portion of the clones; in checked studies, under half of the deficit traces to unresolved V genes, and the cause of the others is not known. Across this sample there are approximately 40,000 clones, with 88% seen only once. The top ten constitute under 1.5% of the sample.

Recombination connected TRBV12-5 to TRBJ2-2; 8 of the junction bases match TRBD1. The source was CD4+ T cells from peripheral blood mononuclear cells, collected in the second trimester of pregnancy. This TCR derives from a female donor with multiple sclerosis, enrolled in a pregnancy study. Read as DNA, the sequence is TGTGCTAGTGGTTTGGTACTTACCGACAGGGGAACCGGGGAGCTGTTTTTT. It translates as CASGLVLTDRGTGELFF.